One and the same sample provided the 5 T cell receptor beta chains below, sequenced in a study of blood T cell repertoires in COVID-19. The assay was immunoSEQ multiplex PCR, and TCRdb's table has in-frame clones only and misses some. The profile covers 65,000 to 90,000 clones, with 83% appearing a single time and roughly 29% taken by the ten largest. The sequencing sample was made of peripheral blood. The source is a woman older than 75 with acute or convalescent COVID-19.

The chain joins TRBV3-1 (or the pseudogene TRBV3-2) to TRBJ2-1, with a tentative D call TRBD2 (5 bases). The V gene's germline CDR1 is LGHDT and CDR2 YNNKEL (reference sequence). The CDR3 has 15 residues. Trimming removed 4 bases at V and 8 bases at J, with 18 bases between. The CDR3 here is CASSRLARGLDEQFF. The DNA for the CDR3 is TGTGCCAGCAGCCGCCTAGCTCGAGGTTTGGATGAGCAGTTCTTC.

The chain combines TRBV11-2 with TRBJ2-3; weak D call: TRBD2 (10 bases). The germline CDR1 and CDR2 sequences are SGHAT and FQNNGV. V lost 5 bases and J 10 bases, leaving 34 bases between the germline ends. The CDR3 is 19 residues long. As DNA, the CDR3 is TGTGCCAGCAGCCCGCGGGACAGGGCCGGCTCTAGCGGGGGCGGGCCGCAGTATTTT. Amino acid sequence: CASSPRDRAGSSGGGPQYF.

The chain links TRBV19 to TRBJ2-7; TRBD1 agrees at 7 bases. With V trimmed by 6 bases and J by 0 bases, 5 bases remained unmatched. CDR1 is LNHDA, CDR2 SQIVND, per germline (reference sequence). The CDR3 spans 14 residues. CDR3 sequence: CASSGTVSSYEQYF. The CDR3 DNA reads TGTGCCAGTAGCGGGACAGTGAGCTCCTACGAGCAGTACTTC. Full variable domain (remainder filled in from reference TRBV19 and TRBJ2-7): DGGITQSPKYLFRKEGQNVTLSCEQNLNHDAMYWYRQDPGQGLRLIYYSQIVNDFQKGDIAEGYSVSREKKESFPLTVTSAQKNPTAFYLCASSGTVSSYEQYFGPGTRLTVT.

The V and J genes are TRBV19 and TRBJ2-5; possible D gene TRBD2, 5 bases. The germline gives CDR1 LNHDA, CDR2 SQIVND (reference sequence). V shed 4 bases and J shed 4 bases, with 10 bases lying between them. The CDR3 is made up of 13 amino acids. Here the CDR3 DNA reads TGTGCCAGTAGTACGGGGATATTAGAGACCCAGTACTTC. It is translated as CASSTGILETQYF.

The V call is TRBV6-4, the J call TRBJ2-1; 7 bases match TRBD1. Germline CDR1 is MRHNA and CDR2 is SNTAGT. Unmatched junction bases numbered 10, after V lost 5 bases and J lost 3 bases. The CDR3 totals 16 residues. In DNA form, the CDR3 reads TGTGCCAGCAGTCGAATGAGGACAGGTTACTACAATGAGCAGTTCTTC. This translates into CASSRMRTGYYNEQFF.